Listed below are T cell receptor beta chains from one sample, sequenced in a study of OX40 agonist ivuxolimab in advanced cancers. The assay was immunoSEQ multiplex PCR, and TCRdb's table has in-frame clones only and misses some. The sample includes around 62,000 clones, more than 65% of them seen just once. The sequencing used CD4+ or CD8+ T cells sorted from blood, collected in a trial of the OX40 agonist ivuxolimab. All receptors derive from an adult with an advanced solid tumor such as melanoma, head and neck, liver or kidney cancer. Each CDR3 is given with its conserved first and last residue. The D gene is left open where the match is weak. Clone size is not always given. Where it is, it says once, few, many or a class for expanded clones.

TRBV7-2	.	TRBD1	TRBJ2-1	CASGLRDRGRSEQFF	TGTGCCAGCGGCCTCCGGGACAGGGGGAGAAGTGAGCAGTTCTTC
TRBV5-1	.	.	TRBJ1-4	CASSSGHVDEKLFF	TGCGCCAGCAGCTCCGGACATGTAGATGAAAAACTGTTTTTT
TRBV9	.	.	TRBJ1-2	CASSVDFTIASNYGYTF	TGTGCCAGCAGCGTAGATTTTACCATAGCGTCTAACTATGGCTACACCTTC
TRBV11-1	.	.	TRBJ1-4	CASSPGTSNEKLFF	TGTGCCAGCAGTCCCGGGACTTCTAATGAAAAACTGTTTTTT
TRBV7-2	.	.	TRBJ2-1	CASSRGTPTYNEQFF	TGTGCCAGCAGCCGAGGGACTCCGACCTACAATGAGCAGTTCTTC
TRBV28	.	TRBD1	TRBJ2-6	CASTKTGSGANVLTF	TGTGCCAGCACCAAGACAGGGTCTGGGGCCAACGTCCTGACTTTC
TRBV6-4	few	.	TRBJ2-2	CASSTIKGELFF	TGTGCCAGCAGCACTATTAAGGGGGAGCTGTTTTTT
TRBV18	.	TRBD1	TRBJ2-5	CASSPPRDRGRETQYF	TGTGCCAGCTCACCGCCTCGGGACAGGGGAAGAGAGACCCAGTACTTC
TRBV2	.	TRBD1	TRBJ2-1	CASRSGGNEQFF	TGTGCCAGCAGATCAGGGGGCAATGAGCAGTTCTTC
TRBV29-1	few	.	TRBJ2-5	CSVEDQGPGGETQYF	TGCAGCGTTGAAGACCAGGGGCCTGGTGGGGAGACCCAGTACTTC
TRBV7-8	.	TRBD1	TRBJ1-1	CASSRTGSIMNTEAFF	TGTGCCAGCAGCCGGACAGGCTCCATCATGAACACTGAAGCTTTCTTT
TRBV7-2	.	TRBD2	TRBJ2-2	CASSLFSGTQGLGTGELFF	TGTGCCAGCAGCTTATTCTCGGGGACTCAGGGACTAGGGACCGGGGAGCTGTTTTTT
TRBV29-1	.	TRBD1	TRBJ2-3	CSPQTTGTTDTQYF	TGCAGCCCCCAAACGACAGGGACCACAGATACGCAGTATTTT
TRBV7-9	.	TRBD1	TRBJ1-1	CASSSGQLNTEAFF	TGTGCCAGCAGCTCGGGACAGTTGAACACTGAAGCTTTCTTT
TRBV6-6	.	.	TRBJ1-2	CTTSPGGPYGYTF	TGTACCACTTCGCCGGGGGGCCCCTATGGCTACACCTTC
TRBV6-5	.	TRBD1	TRBJ1-1	CASRAGGRTEAFF	TGTGCCAGCAGAGCAGGGGGACGAACTGAAGCTTTCTTT
TRBV4-3	.	TRBD2	TRBJ2-2	CASSQGLAGVGNTGELFF	TGCGCCAGCAGCCAAGGGCTAGCGGGAGTAGGGAACACCGGGGAGCTGTTTTTT
TRBV7-2	.	TRBD2	TRBJ2-2	CASSLGGRVNTGELFF	TGTGCCAGCAGCTTAGGCGGGAGAGTTAACACCGGGGAGCTGTTTTTT
TRBV7-8	few	TRBD2	TRBJ2-1	CASSLASGGVNEQFF	TGTGCCAGCAGCTTGGCTAGCGGGGGGGTCAATGAGCAGTTCTTC
TRBV4-3	.	TRBD2	TRBJ2-1	CASSQDRLGLVLGNEQFF	TGCGCCAGCAGCCAAGATCGTTTGGGACTAGTGTTGGGCAATGAGCAGTTCTTC
TRBV9	.	.	TRBJ2-2	CASSLTDTGELFF	TGTGCCAGCAGTCTAACAGACACCGGGGAGCTGTTTTTT
TRBV27	.	TRBD1	TRBJ2-1	CASSLYGDRLNEQFF	TGTGCCAGCAGTTTATATGGGGACAGGCTCAATGAGCAGTTCTTC
TRBV5-1	.	.	TRBJ2-5	CASSHRTPGRMTQYF	TGCGCCAGCAGCCACCGGACCCCCGGGAGAATGACCCAGTACTTC
TRBV7-8	few	.	TRBJ1-4	CASSLVVGGREKLFF	TGTGCCAGCAGCTTAGTTGTAGGGGGGCGGGAAAAACTGTTTTTT
TRBV6-1	.	TRBD1	TRBJ1-6	CASSDLAGTGYSPLHF	TGTGCCAGCAGTGATCTCGCCGGGACAGGGTACTCACCCCTCCACTTT
TRBV6-5	.	.	TRBJ2-3	CASHTGRLTDTQYF	TGTGCCAGCCACACAGGGAGGCTCACAGATACGCAGTATTTT
TRBV7-2	.	TRBD2	TRBJ2-4	CASSSSQREGRKNIQYF	TGTGCCAGCAGCTCCTCCCAGCGGGAGGGTCGGAAAAACATTCAGTACTTC
TRBV2	.	.	TRBJ1-4	CASQFGSTNEKLFF	TGTGCCAGCCAGTTTGGTTCAACTAATGAAAAACTGTTTTTT
TRBV2	.	.	TRBJ1-6	CASKDDYNSPLHF	TGTGCCAGCAAAGACGACTATAATTCACCCCTCCACTTT
TRBV5-1	.	.	TRBJ1-1	CASSPTGRMNTEAFF	TGCGCCAGCAGCCCGACCGGTAGGATGAACACTGAAGCTTTCTTT
TRBV27	once	.	TRBJ2-2	CASSFLDSTTGELFF	TGTGCCAGCAGTTTTTTGGACTCAACCACCGGGGAGCTGTTTTTT
TRBV6-6	once	.	TRBJ1-6	CASSPRDTYSPLHF	TGTGCCAGCAGTCCAAGGGACACATATTCACCCCTCCACTTT